This entry lists 22 T cell receptor beta chains sequenced from one sample in a study of shared clonotypes between healthy human individuals. CD45RO-negative, CCR7-selected cells formed the naive CD8 fraction, which excluded terminally differentiated effector memory CD45RA+ cells. Generated by immunoSEQ multiplex PCR, the TCRdb table keeps only in-frame clones and is missing some. The table has 1.5 million to 2.5 million clones, just under 95% seen once; the top ten hold 1% to 1.5%. Sequences were obtained from naive CD8+ T cells sorted from blood. The receptors come from a man between 18 and 29 years old in good health.

The rearrangement uses TRBV23-1 and TRBJ2-7, with 7 bases that match TRBD1. TRBV23-1 is sorted into the ORF group, with uncertain function. Trimming took 2 bases from V and 2 from J; bases not matched to a gene: 12. This CDR3 region has 17 residues. DNA of the CDR3: TGCGCCAGCAGTCAAGCCAGGGGGTCACCAAGAACCTACGAGCAGTACTTC. Protein product: CASSQARGSPRTYEQYF.

The chain employs TRBV6-1 and TRBJ1-2; TRBD1 might be the D (5 bases). This CDR3 region has 13 residues. Trimming left V 10 bases short and J 4 bases short, with 16 bases between. CDR1 and CDR2 from the germline V gene are MNHNS and SASEGT. CDR3: CATTGEFGYGYTF. The CDR3 bases are TGTGCCACGACGGGGGAATTCGGCTATGGCTACACCTTC.

The V call is TRBV4-1, the J call TRBJ2-7; 10 bases are shared with TRBD1. The trim removed 5 bases at V and 4 bases at J, leaving 5 bases unmatched. The CDR3 runs to 14 residues. Germline assignment: CDR1 MGHRA and CDR2 YSYEKL. This CDR3 is CASSKGQGRYEQYF. The DNA for the CDR3 is TGCGCCAGCAGCAAGGGACAGGGGAGATACGAGCAGTACTTC.

Notes on this clone: In the same sample, other DNA sequences code for this CDR3. This rearrangement joins TRBV7-2 to TRBJ2-5, with a weak D call TRBD1 (5 bases). The germline V gene encodes CDR1 SGHTA and CDR2 FQGNSA. V dropped 1 base and J dropped 4 bases, with 13 bases sitting between them. The CDR3 covers 15 residues. The CDR3 nucleotides are TGTGCCAGCAGCTTAGGCCTGGCAGGGCGAGAGACCCAGTACTTC. Translated: CASSLGLAGRETQYF.

The V gene is TRBV27, the J gene TRBJ1-2; D possibly corresponds to TRBD1 (6 bases). CDR1 is MNHEY and CDR2 is SMNVEV in the germline V gene (reference sequence). This CDR3 comprises 17 residues. The germline V and J ends were trimmed by 0 bases and 1 base, with 15 bases remaining between them. The CDR3 bases are TGTGCCAGCAGTTTATCGGGGGCGCATTTGGATAACTATGGCTACACCTTC. It encodes CASSLSGAHLDNYGYTF.

The CDR3 loop is CASSWGDTEAFF. The CDR3 nucleotides are TGTGCCAGCAGTTGGGGGGACACTGAAGCTTTCTTT. V usage is TRBV5-5 and J usage is TRBJ1-1; a weak D match, TRBD1 (5 bases). The CDR3 loop spans 12 amino acids. Germline lookup yields CDR1 SGHKS and CDR2 YYEKEE (reference sequence). The germline V and J ends were trimmed by 5 bases and 3 bases, with 8 bases remaining between them.

This clone was found once. The V gene is TRBV27, the J gene TRBJ2-7; 7 positions agree with TRBD2. The germline CDR1 and CDR2 sequences are MNHEY and SMNVEV (reference sequence). The ends lost 5 bases at V and 4 bases at J; junction bases unmatched: 14. The CDR3 runs 16 residues. CDR3 loop: CASSTLWEGARYEQYF. The CDR3 DNA reads as TGTGCCAGCAGTACCCTTTGGGAGGGCGCTCGATACGAGCAGTACTTC.

The chain combines TRBV9 with TRBJ1-2, with D maybe TRBD1 (6 bases). CDR3 length: 17 amino acids. The germline V and J ends were trimmed by 4 bases and 4 bases, with 23 bases remaining between them. CDR1 is SGDLS, CDR2 YYNGEE, per germline. CDR3 sequence reads: CASSPLQGQSILYGYTF. CDR3 in DNA: TGTGCCAGCAGCCCACTTCAAGGACAGAGTATCCTCTATGGCTACACCTTC. Based on the CDR3 plus reference TRBV9 and TRBJ1-2, the full variable domain is DSGVTQTPKHLITATGQRVTLRCSPRSGDLSVYWYQQSLDQGLQFLIQYYNGEERAKGNILERFSAQQFPDLHSELNLSSLELGDSALYFCASSPLQGQSILYGYTFGSGTRLTVV.

Regarding this clone: The sample holds other DNA sequences that translate to the same CDR3. The chain combines TRBV27 with TRBJ2-7; tentative D call: TRBD2 (5 bases). This CDR3 is 14 amino acids long. From germline, CDR1 is MNHEY and CDR2 SMNVEV (reference sequence). V was trimmed by 3 bases and J by 0 bases, leaving 9 bases between them. The CDR3 nucleotides are TGTGCCAGCAGTTTTACGGGAAGCTCCTACGAGCAGTACTTC. This encodes CASSFTGSSYEQYF.

The rearrangement links TRBV19 to TRBJ1-6; a possible D gene is TRBD1 (6 bases). Germline V CDR1 and CDR2: LNHDA, SQIVND (reference sequence). The V gene lost 10 bases and the J gene lost 3 bases, with 16 bases spanning the gap. The CDR3 is made up of 15 amino acids. The CDR3 DNA reads TGTGCCACCACCCGGGACACCAGCTATAATTCACCCCTCCACTTT. Its translation: CATTRDTSYNSPLHF.

The chain employs TRBV12-5 and TRBJ2-7, with D uncertain. Germline-derived CDR1 and CDR2 are LGHNT and FRNRAP. The CDR3 length is 15 residues. V was clipped by 1 base and J by 4 bases, with 14 bases between them. CDR3 amino acids: CASGLASVGIYEQYF. CDR3 in DNA: TGTGCTAGTGGTTTGGCGAGCGTGGGGATTTACGAGCAGTACTTC.

The chain couples TRBV7-9 to TRBJ2-2; 8 bases map to TRBD2. Germline V CDR1 and CDR2: SEHNR, FQNEAQ (reference sequence). The V and J ends lost 2 bases and 6 bases, in that order; junction bases with no gene match: 8. This CDR3 has 16 amino acids. CDR3 bases: TGTGCCAGCAGCTTACTCGCGGGAGGATCTCCCGGGGAGCTGTTTTTT. This gives the protein CASSLLAGGSPGELFF.

This clone has only a few counts. The chain recombines TRBV19 with TRBJ2-7, with TRBD2 matching 8 bases. Losses at the gene ends were 3 bases for V and 2 bases for J; bases not matched to a gene: 3. CDR1 LNHDA and CDR2 SQIVND come from the germline V gene (reference sequence). The CDR3 has 14 amino acids. CDR3 region: CASSMVGGAYEQYF. The DNA of the CDR3 is TGTGCCAGTAGTATGGTCGGGGGGGCCTACGAGCAGTACTTC.

This clone was detected only a few times. The identical CDR3 is also encoded by other nucleotide sequences in the sample. The gene calls are TRBV30 and TRBJ2-1; D not resolved. Germline assignment: CDR1 GTSNPN and CDR2 SVGIG (reference sequence). The CDR3 runs to 10 residues. The ends were cut back, 3 bases at V and 5 bases at J, with 2 bases in the middle. CDR3 sequence: CAWSDNEQFF. The CDR3, as DNA: TGTGCCTGGAGCGACAATGAGCAGTTCTTC. The entire variable domain, with the rest obtained from reference TRBV30 and TRBJ2-1, is as follows: SQTIHQWPATLVQPVGSPLSLECTVEGTSNPNLYWYRQAAGRGLQLLFYSVGIGQISSEVPQNLSASRPQDRQFILSSKKLLLSDSGFYLCAWSDNEQFFGPGTRLTVL.

This chain joins TRBV6-5 and TRBJ2-1; 9 bases agree with TRBD2. J gave up 9 bases and V 4 bases, and 7 bases lay outside the gene matches. CDR1 is MNHEY, CDR2 SVGAGI, per germline. The CDR3 spans 14 residues. The CDR3 bases are TGTGCCAGCAGTTTAGCGGGGGAGACAGGTGAGCAGTTCTTC. This encodes CASSLAGETGEQFF.

The V and J genes are TRBV6-5 and TRBJ2-7, with D uncertain. CDR1 and CDR2 (germline): MNHEY, SVGAGI. The germline V and J ends were trimmed by 3 bases and 6 bases, with 12 bases remaining between them. This CDR3 has 13 amino acids. Here the CDR3 reads CASSYVGIGEQYF. DNA of the CDR3: TGTGCCAGCAGTTATGTAGGGATCGGCGAGCAGTACTTC.

The chain has TRBV30 and TRBJ2-7; TRBD2 might be the D (6 bases). Per the germline V gene, CDR1 is GTSNPN and CDR2 is SVGIG (reference sequence). V dropped 2 bases and J dropped 4 bases, with 12 bases sitting between them. The CDR3 is 13 residues long. The CDR3 is CAWSFGTWYEQYF. As DNA, the CDR3 is TGTGCCTGGAGTTTTGGGACTTGGTACGAGCAGTACTTC.

The chain couples TRBV4-1 to TRBJ2-5; TRBD2 aligns across 7 bases. The length of the CDR3 is 13 residues. Germline CDR1 MGHRA, CDR2 YSYEKL. The V segment lost 4 bases and the J segment 4 bases; nucleotides outside the gene matches: 3. The CDR3 DNA sequence: TGCGCCAGCAGCCCTAGACTAGCAGAGACCCAGTACTTC. It is translated as CASSPRLAETQYF.

The chain recombines TRBV7-9 with TRBJ2-7; D may correspond to TRBD1 or TRBD2 (7 bases each). From germline, CDR1 is SEHNR and CDR2 FQNEAQ (reference sequence). Trimming pared 4 bases from V and 4 bases from J, leaving 14 bases between. The CDR3 totals 14 residues. CDR3: CASSWGGQQYEQYF. The CDR3 nucleotides read TGTGCCAGCAGCTGGGGGGGACAGCAGTACGAGCAGTACTTC. The full variable domain, its missing parts supplied by reference TRBV7-9 and TRBJ2-7, is DTGVSQNPRHKITKRGQNVTFRCDPISEHNRLYWYRQTLGQGPEFLTYFQNEAQLEKSRLLSDRFSAERPKGSFSTLEIQRTEQGDSAMYLCASSWGGQQYEQYFGPGTRLTVT.

V and J are TRBV4-1 and TRBJ1-2; 7 positions agree with TRBD1. The ends lost 5 bases at V and 0 bases at J; junction bases unmatched: 6. Germline CDR1 MGHRA, CDR2 YSYEKL. The CDR3 extends over 15 amino acids. This CDR3 reads CASSIGTATNYGYTF. The CDR3 nucleotides read TGCGCCAGCAGCATTGGGACAGCCACTAACTATGGCTACACCTTC.

The CDR3 nucleotides read TGTGCCAGTAACCGTCTGGGCAATCAGCCCCAGCATTTT. This sequence encodes CASNRLGNQPQHF. The V gene is TRBV19, the J gene TRBJ1-5, with D uncertain. The CDR3 is made up of 13 amino acids. The germline V and J ends were trimmed by 7 bases and 2 bases, with 9 bases remaining between them. Germline-derived CDR1 and CDR2 are LNHDA and SQIVND (reference sequence). The complete variable domain, with remaining parts taken from reference TRBV19 and TRBJ1-5, reads DGGITQSPKYLFRKEGQNVTLSCEQNLNHDAMYWYRQDPGQGLRLIYYSQIVNDFQKGDIAEGYSVSREKKESFPLTVTSAQKNPTAFYLCASNRLGNQPQHFGDGTRLSIL.

The V and J genes are TRBV10-3 and TRBJ1-2, with D tentatively TRBD1 (5 bases). Germline loops: CDR1 ENHRY, CDR2 SYGVKD. CDR3 size: 16 residues. V was clipped by 1 base and J by 3 bases, with 15 bases between them. This CDR3 is CAISELDAGFDYGYTF. As DNA, the CDR3 is TGTGCCATCAGTGAGTTGGACGCAGGGTTTGACTATGGCTACACCTTC.